Sequencing of this TCR beta chain was carried out in a study of blood T cells in healthy people across ages. Findings of the study overall: Comparison with aged donors showed that long-lived donors had more naive CD4+ cells and higher diversity.

V lost 2 bases and J lost 2, with 12 bases in between. This CDR3 spans 15 amino acids. Germline V gene sequence: CDR1 MNHEY, CDR2 SVGAGI. This clonotype was found many times. Its antigen remains unknown. Combining a sample-barcoded 5' primer with a J-beta primer mix, a second PCR ran for 7 to 11 cycles. A single record per CDR3 protein comes from TCRdb applying MiXCR to the 5' RACE reads. The repertoire holds approximately 810,000 distinct CDR3 sequences, with under 35% as singletons. The sequencing sample was made of blood. This chain joins TRBV6-5 and TRBJ1-2; D remains ambiguous. This clonotype was obtained from an elderly woman in good health. CDR3 nucleotides: TGTGCCAGCAGTTACAGCCTAAAGGCAAACTATGGCTACACCTTC. Translating gives CASSYSLKANYGYTF.